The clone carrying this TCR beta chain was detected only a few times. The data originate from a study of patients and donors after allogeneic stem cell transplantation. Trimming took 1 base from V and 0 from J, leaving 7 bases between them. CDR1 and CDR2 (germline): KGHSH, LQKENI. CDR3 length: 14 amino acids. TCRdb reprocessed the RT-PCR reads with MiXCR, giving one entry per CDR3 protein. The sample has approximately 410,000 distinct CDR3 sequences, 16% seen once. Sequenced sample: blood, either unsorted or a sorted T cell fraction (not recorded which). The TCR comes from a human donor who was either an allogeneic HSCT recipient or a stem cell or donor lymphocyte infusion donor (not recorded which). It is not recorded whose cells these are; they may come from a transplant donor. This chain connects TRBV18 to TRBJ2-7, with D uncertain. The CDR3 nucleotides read TGTGCCAGCTCACCACAAACCGACTCCTACGAGCAGTACTTC. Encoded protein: CASSPQTDSYEQYF.